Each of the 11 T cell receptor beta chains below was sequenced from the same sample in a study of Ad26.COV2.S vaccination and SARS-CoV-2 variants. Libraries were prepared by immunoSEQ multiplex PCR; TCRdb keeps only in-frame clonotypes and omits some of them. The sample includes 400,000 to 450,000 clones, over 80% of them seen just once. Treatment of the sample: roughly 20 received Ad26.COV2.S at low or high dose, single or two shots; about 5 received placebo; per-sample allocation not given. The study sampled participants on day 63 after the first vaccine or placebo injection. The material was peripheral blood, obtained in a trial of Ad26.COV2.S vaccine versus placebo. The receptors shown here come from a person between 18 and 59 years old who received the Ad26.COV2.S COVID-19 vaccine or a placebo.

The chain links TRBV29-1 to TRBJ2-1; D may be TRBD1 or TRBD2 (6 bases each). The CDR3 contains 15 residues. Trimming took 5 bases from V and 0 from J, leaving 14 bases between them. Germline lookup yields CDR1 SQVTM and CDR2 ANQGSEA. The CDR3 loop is CSVPGAGGSYNEQFF. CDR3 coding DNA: TGCAGCGTTCCGGGGGCCGGGGGCTCCTACAATGAGCAGTTCTTC.

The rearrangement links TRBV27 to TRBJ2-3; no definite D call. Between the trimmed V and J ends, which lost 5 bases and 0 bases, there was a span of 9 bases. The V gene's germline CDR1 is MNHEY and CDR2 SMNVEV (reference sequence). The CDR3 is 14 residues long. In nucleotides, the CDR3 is TGTGCCAGCAGTCCCCTGGGGAGCACAGATACGCAGTATTTT. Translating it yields CASSPLGSTDTQYF.

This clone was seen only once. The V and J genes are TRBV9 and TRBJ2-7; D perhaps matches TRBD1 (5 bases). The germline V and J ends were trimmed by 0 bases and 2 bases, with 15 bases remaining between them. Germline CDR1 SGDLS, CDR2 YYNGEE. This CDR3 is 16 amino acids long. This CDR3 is CASSVEVRATPYEQYF. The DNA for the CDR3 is TGTGCCAGCAGCGTAGAGGTCAGGGCGACACCCTACGAGCAGTACTTC.

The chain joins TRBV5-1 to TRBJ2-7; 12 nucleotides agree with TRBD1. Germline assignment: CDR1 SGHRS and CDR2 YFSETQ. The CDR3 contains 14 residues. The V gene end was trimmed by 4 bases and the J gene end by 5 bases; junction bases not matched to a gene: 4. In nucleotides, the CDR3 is TGCGCCAGCAGCCTCGGGACAGGGGGCAACGAGCAGTACTTC. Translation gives CASSLGTGGNEQYF.

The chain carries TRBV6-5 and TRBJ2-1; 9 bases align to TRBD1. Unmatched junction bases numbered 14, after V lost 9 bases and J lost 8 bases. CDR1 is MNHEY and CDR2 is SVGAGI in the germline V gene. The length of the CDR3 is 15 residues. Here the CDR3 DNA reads TGTGCCAGTCACTCCTTCCGGGACAGGGTCCATGAGCAGTTCTTC. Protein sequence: CASHSFRDRVHEQFF.

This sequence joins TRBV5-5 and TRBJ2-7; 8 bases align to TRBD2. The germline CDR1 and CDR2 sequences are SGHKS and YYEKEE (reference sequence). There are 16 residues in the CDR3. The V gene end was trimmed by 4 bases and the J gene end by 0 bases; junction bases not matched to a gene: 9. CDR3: CASSQIAGTSSYEQYF. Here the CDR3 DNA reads TGTGCCAGCAGCCAAATTGCCGGGACTAGCTCCTACGAGCAGTACTTC.

The CDR3 reads CASSPVGAYEQYF. The DNA of the CDR3 is TGTGCCAGTAGTCCGGTGGGGGCCTACGAGCAGTACTTC. The rearrangement joins TRBV19 to TRBJ2-7; D may correspond to TRBD1 or TRBD2 (5 bases each). V shed 5 bases and J shed 2 bases, with 10 bases lying between them. The CDR3 runs 13 residues. Germline lookup yields CDR1 LNHDA and CDR2 SQIVND (reference sequence).

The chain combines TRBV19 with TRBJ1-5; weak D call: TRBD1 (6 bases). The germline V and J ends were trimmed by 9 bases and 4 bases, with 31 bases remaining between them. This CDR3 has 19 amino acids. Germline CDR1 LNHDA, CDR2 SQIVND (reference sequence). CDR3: CASTYTGKYLSGGNQPQHF. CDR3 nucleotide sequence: TGTGCCAGCACCTACACAGGGAAATATCTGTCGGGGGGAAATCAGCCCCAGCATTTT.

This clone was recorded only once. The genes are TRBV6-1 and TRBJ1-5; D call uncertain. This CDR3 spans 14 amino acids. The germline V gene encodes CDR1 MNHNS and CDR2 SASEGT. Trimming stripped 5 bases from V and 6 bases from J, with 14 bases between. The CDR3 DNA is TGTGCCAGCAGTTCCCCCGGCGGAGCTCAGCCCCAGCATTTT. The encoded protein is CASSSPGGAQPQHF.

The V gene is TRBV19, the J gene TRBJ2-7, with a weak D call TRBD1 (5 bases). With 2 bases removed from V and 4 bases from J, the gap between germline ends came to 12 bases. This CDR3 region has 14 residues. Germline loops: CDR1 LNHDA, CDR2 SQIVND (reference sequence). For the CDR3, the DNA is TGTGCCAGTAGTATAAAGGGGTACCAATACGAGCAGTACTTC. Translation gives CASSIKGYQYEQYF. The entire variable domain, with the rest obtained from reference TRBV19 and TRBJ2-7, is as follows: DGGITQSPKYLFRKEGQNVTLSCEQNLNHDAMYWYRQDPGQGLRLIYYSQIVNDFQKGDIAEGYSVSREKKESFPLTVTSAQKNPTAFYLCASSIKGYQYEQYFGPGTRLTVT.

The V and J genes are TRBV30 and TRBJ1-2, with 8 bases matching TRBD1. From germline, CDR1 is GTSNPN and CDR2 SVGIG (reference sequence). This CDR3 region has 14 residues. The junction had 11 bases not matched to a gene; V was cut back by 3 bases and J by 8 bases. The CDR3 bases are TGTGCCTGGAGGGGAATTGGACAGGGACAAGGCTACACCTTC. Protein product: CAWRGIGQGQGYTF.